This T cell receptor beta chain was retrieved from a study of T cell clusters in autoimmune cytopenias. Study outcomes and limitations: TRB repertoire shifts in secondary cytopenia and chronic lymphocytic leukemia mostly reflected lymphoma, not autoimmunity.

Judged by frequency, this clonotype is medium-sized. Its antigen remains unknown. TRB amplification used roughly 250 ng of peripheral blood genomic DNA. One tube held mixed TRB-A and TRB-B primer pools for touch-down PCR. Reanalyzing the multiplex PCR reads, TCRdb keeps one entry per CDR3 protein, without DNA. The clone table shows about 5,500 distinct CDR3 sequences, with the ten largest holding around 7%. Looked up from germline, CDR1 is MNHEY and CDR2 is SMNVEV (reference sequence). The CDR3 runs 14 residues. A further study also used this sample, focusing on T cell repertoires in aging, cancer and after chemotherapy. This second report adds: Healthy donor repertoires were recorded over several months to years and showed clear clonal overlap. In cancer patients, declining TCR diversity with age involved lost richness and lost evenness. In each cancer cohort, median generation probability increased across chemotherapy, suggesting thymic output rebounded.

The TCR comes from a human donor in good health. Sequenced input: peripheral blood. This rearrangement joins TRBV27 to TRBJ2-1; the TRBD1 assignment by TCRdb is unverifiable without DNA. The CDR3 spells CASSSGRGEHEQFF.